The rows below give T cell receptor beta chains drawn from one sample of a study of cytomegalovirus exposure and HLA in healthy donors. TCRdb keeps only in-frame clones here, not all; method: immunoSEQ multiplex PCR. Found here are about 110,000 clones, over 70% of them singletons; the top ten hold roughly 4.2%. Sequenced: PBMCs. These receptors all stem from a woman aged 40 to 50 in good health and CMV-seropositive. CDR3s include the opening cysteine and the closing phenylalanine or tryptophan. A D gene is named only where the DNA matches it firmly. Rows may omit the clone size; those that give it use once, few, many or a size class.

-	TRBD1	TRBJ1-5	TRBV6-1	CASIDPGTGNQPQHF	TGTGCCAGCATTGACCCCGGGACAGGGAATCAGCCCCAGCATTTT
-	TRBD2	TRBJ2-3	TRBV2	CASIASGSTDTQYF	TGTGCCAGCATCGCCAGCGGGAGTACAGATACGCAGTATTTT
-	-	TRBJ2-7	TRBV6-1	CASSLQGHGYEQYF	TGTGCCAGCAGTCTCCAGGGGCATGGCTACGAGCAGTACTTC
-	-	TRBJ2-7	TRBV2	CASSDGSGPYEQYF	TGTGCCAGCAGTGATGGTAGCGGACCCTACGAGCAGTACTTC
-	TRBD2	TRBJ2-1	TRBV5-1	CASRLLLSGVNEQFF	TGCGCCAGCAGGCTCCTTCTTAGCGGGGTTAATGAGCAGTTCTTC
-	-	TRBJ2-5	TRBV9	CASSVGPEIGTNIEETQYF	TGTGCCAGCAGCGTAGGGCCGGAAATCGGGACAAACATAGAAGAGACCCAGTACTTC
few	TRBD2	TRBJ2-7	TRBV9	CASSSTHGLAEVSSYEQYF	TGTGCCAGCAGCTCAACCCACGGACTAGCGGAAGTCTCCTCCTACGAGCAGTACTTC
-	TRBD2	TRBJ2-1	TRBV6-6	CASSYSIQRGSNEQFF	TGTGCCAGCAGTTACTCGATACAGCGGGGAAGCAATGAGCAGTTCTTC
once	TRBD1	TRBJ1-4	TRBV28	CATRPGQKNEKLFF	TGTGCCACCAGGCCGGGACAGAAAAATGAAAAACTGTTTTTT
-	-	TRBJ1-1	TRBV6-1	CASGPGQSNTEAFF	TGTGCCAGCGGCCCGGGACAATCGAACACTGAAGCTTTCTTT
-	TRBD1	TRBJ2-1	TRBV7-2	CASSNRDSYNEQFF	TGTGCCAGCAGCAACCGGGACAGCTACAATGAGCAGTTCTTC
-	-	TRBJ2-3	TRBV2	CASSAERALGDTQYF	TGTGCCAGCAGTGCCGAGCGCGCATTAGGAGATACGCAGTATTTT
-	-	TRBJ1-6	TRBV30	CAWSHGYNSPLHF	TGTGCCTGGTCCCACGGGTATAATTCACCCCTCCACTTT
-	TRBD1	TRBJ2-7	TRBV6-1	CASEGQGPYEQYF	TGTGCCAGCGAGGGACAGGGGCCCTACGAGCAGTACTTC
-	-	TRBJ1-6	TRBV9	CASSVAKESSYNSPLHF	TGTGCCAGCAGCGTAGCTAAGGAGAGCTCCTATAATTCACCCCTCCACTTT
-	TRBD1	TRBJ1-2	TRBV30	CAWRALGQGYSYGYTF	TGTGCCTGGAGAGCCTTGGGACAGGGATACTCCTATGGCTACACCTTC
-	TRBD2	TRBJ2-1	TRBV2	CASSEAPTSAFF	TGTGCCAGCAGTGAAGCGCCGACTAGCGCGTTCTTC
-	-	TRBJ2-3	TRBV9	CASSNLMEGQYF	TGTGCCAGCAGCAATCTCATGGAGGGGCAGTATTTT
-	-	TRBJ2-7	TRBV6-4	CASSDSTSMAYEQYF	TGTGCCAGCAGTGACTCGACTAGTATGGCCTACGAGCAGTACTTC
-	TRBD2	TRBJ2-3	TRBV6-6	CASSYSRGGADTQYF	TGTGCCAGCAGTTATTCTCGGGGGGGGGCAGATACGCAGTATTTT
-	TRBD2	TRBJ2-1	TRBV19	CASSIPSGMGYNEQFF	TGTGCCAGTAGTATCCCTAGCGGGATGGGCTACAATGAGCAGTTCTTC
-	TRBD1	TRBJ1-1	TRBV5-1	CASSPRTGGVGTEAFF	TGCGCCAGCAGCCCACGGACAGGGGGCGTCGGCACTGAAGCTTTCTTT
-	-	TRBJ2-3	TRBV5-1	CASSSRVSTDTQYF	TGCGCCAGCAGCTCCAGGGTTAGCACAGATACGCAGTATTTT
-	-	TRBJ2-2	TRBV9	CASSPRSPGELFF	TGTGCCAGCAGCCCCCGTAGCCCCGGGGAGCTGTTTTTT
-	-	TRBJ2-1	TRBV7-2	CASSSGLNEQFF	TGTGCCAGCAGTTCAGGGTTAAATGAGCAGTTCTTC
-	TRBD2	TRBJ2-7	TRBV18	CASSWTSVDYEQYF	TGTGCCAGCTCTTGGACTAGCGTGGACTACGAGCAGTACTTC
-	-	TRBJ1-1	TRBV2	CASSELQPNTEAFF	TGTGCCAGCAGTGAATTACAGCCGAACACTGAAGCTTTCTTT
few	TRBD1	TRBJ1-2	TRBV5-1	CASRTGTDNYGYTF	TGCGCCAGCAGAACCGGGACAGATAACTATGGCTACACCTTC
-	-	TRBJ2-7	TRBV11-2	CASSLGRNPSYEQYF	TGTGCCAGCAGCTTAGGACGAAATCCTAGCTACGAGCAGTACTTC
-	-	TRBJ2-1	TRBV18	CASSLDIQGNEQFF	TGTGCCAGCTCCCTGGACATTCAGGGCAATGAGCAGTTCTTC
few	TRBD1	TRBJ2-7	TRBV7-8	CASSLKTGWEQYF	TGTGCCAGCAGCCTAAAGACAGGGTGGGAGCAGTACTTC
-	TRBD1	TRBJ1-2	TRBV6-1	CASTWDRENGYTF	TGTGCCAGCACCTGGGACAGAGAGAATGGCTACACCTTC
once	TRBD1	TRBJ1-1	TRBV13	CASSLGRTGARFAEAFF	TGTGCCAGCAGCTTAGGCCGGACAGGGGCGAGGTTCGCTGAAGCTTTCTTT
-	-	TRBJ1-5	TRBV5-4	CASSVGATNQPQHF	TGTGCCAGCAGCGTCGGAGCGACCAATCAGCCCCAGCATTTT
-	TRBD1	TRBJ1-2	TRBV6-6	CASSTGQGTIYGYTF	TGTGCCAGCAGCACCGGACAGGGGACGATATATGGCTACACCTTC
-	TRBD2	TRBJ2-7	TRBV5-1	CASSLGTSGTEQYF	TGCGCCAGCAGCTTGGGGACTAGCGGGACCGAGCAGTACTTC
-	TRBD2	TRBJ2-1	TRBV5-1	CASSWGSGRSNEQFF	TGCGCCAGCAGCTGGGGGAGCGGGAGGAGCAATGAGCAGTTCTTC
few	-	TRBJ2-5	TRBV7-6	CASSLDQYQETQYF	TGTGCCAGCAGCTTAGATCAGTACCAAGAGACCCAGTACTTC
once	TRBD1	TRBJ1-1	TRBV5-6	CASSSGTGIIRGTEAFF	TGTGCCAGCAGCTCCGGGACAGGGATAATACGGGGGACTGAAGCTTTCTTT
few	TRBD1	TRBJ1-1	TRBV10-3	CASRIKDRALEAFF	TGTGCCAGCAGGATAAAGGACAGGGCTCTTGAAGCTTTCTTT
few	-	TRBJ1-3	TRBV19	CASSTAPVNTIYF	TGTGCCAGTAGTACCGCCCCGGTCAACACCATATATTTT
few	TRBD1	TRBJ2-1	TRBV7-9	CASSTTTGWGHNEQFF	TGTGCCAGCAGCACTACGACAGGGTGGGGGCACAATGAGCAGTTCTTC
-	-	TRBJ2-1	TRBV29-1	CSVGLFYNEQFF	TGCAGCGTCGGACTATTTTACAATGAGCAGTTCTTC
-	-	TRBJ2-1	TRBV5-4	CASSPVGAGPYNEQFF	TGTGCCAGCAGCCCAGTTGGTGCGGGACCCTACAATGAGCAGTTCTTC
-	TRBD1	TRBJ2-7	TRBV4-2	CASSPTGGGGGYEQYF	TGTGCCAGCAGCCCGACAGGGGGCGGAGGGGGGTACGAGCAGTACTTC